These 30 T cell receptor beta chains were sequenced from one sample in a study of Ad26.COV2.S vaccination and SARS-CoV-2 variants. Some clones are missing from TCRdb's copy, which holds only in-frame ones; the method was immunoSEQ multiplex PCR. The sample carries about 460,000 clones, roughly nine tenths recorded once. Treatment reported: around 19 received Ad26.COV2.S at low or high dose, single or two shots; several received placebo; per-sample allocation not given. Sampling was done on day 63 after the first vaccine or placebo injection. The material sequenced was peripheral blood, taken in a trial of Ad26.COV2.S vaccine versus placebo. The receptors were gathered from a person aged 18-60 years who received the Ad26.COV2.S COVID-19 vaccine or a placebo.

CDR3 sequence (DNA): TGTGCCAGCAGTTACAACATACGGGGGGTCGGCACAGATACGCAGTATTTT. Its translation: CASSYNIRGVGTDTQYF. J is TRBJ2-3 and V is TRBV6-2 or TRBV6-3; 7 positions agree with TRBD2. The CDR3 contains 17 residues. The trim removed 2 bases at V and 1 base at J, leaving 9 bases unmatched. Germline assignment: CDR1 MNHEY and CDR2 SVGEGT.

Details on this clone: Other DNA variants within this sample encode the same CDR3. The J gene is TRBJ1-4, the V gene TRBV19; D is possibly TRBD1 (6 bases). The CDR3 covers 12 residues. Trimming took off 8 bases at V and 8 bases at J, with 12 bases between the two ends. Germline loops: CDR1 LNHDA, CDR2 SQIVND (reference sequence). The CDR3 spells CASRRGGEKLFF. For the CDR3, the DNA is TGTGCCAGTCGCAGGGGAGGCGAAAAACTGTTTTTT.

The V call is TRBV10-1, the J call TRBJ2-4, with D unclear. The CDR3 length is 13 residues. From germline, CDR1 is WNHNN and CDR2 SYGVQD (reference sequence). V shed 4 bases and J shed 0 bases, with 4 bases lying between them. CDR3 nucleotide sequence: TGCGCCAGCAGTGGGACAGCCAAAAACATTCAGTACTTC. Translated: CASSGTAKNIQYF.

The gene calls are TRBV11-1 and TRBJ2-2, with D maybe TRBD2 (5 bases). This CDR3 contains 15 residues. Germline CDR1 SGHAT, CDR2 FQDESV (reference sequence). Trimming left V 0 bases short and J 6 bases short, with 11 bases between. The CDR3 DNA is TGTGCCAGCAGCTTAGCGCGGGCAGTACCCGGGGAGCTGTTTTTT. Its translation: CASSLARAVPGELFF.

In nucleotides, the CDR3 is TGTGCCAGCAGTTTATCTCAGGGGGCGAGCACTGAAGCTTTCTTT. Its translation is CASSLSQGASTEAFF. The V and J genes are TRBV27 and TRBJ1-1; the match to TRBD1 covers 8 bases. The ends lost 0 bases at V and 4 bases at J; junction bases unmatched: 4. The CDR3 has 15 residues. Germline CDR1 reads MNHEY; CDR2 reads SMNVEV (reference sequence).

This clone was counted a single time. CDR3 sequence reads: CASSLRTGRTGELFF. In DNA form, the CDR3 reads TGTGCCAGCAGCCTAAGGACAGGGCGTACCGGGGAGCTGTTTTTT. The genes are TRBV7-3 and TRBJ2-2, with 8 bases identical to TRBD1. This CDR3 region has 15 residues. V dropped 5 bases and J dropped 5; count of bases not matched to a gene: 7. Germline-derived CDR1 and CDR2 are SGHTA and FQGTGA.

This sequence joins TRBV7-8 and TRBJ1-1; possible D gene TRBD1, 5 bases. Between the trimmed V and J ends, which lost 5 bases and 3 bases, there was a span of 10 bases. Looked up from germline, CDR1 is SGHVS and CDR2 is FQNEAQ. The CDR3 has 13 amino acids. The CDR3 region is CASSTQEDTEAFF. Here the CDR3 DNA reads TGTGCCAGCAGCACACAGGAGGACACTGAAGCTTTCTTT.

The V call is TRBV7-6, the J call TRBJ2-1, with 9 bases matching TRBD2. In germline, CDR1 is SGHVS, CDR2 FNYEAQ. V shed 5 bases and J 7 bases; nucleotides not matched to a gene: 15. The CDR3 covers 17 residues. This chain's CDR3 is CASSASPPASGNNEQFF. DNA of the CDR3: TGTGCCAGCAGCGCCTCCCCTCCGGCTAGCGGGAATAATGAGCAGTTCTTC.

V usage is TRBV10-3 and J usage is TRBJ2-5, with 9 bases identical to TRBD2. This CDR3 has 14 amino acids. Looked up from germline, CDR1 is ENHRY and CDR2 is SYGVKD. The ends lost 6 bases at V and 4 bases at J; junction bases unmatched: 6. In nucleotides, the CDR3 is TGTGCCATCAGCTTAGCGGGGGAGGGAGAGACCCAGTACTTC. It specifies CAISLAGEGETQYF.

The rearrangement uses TRBV19 and TRBJ2-5; 8 bases map to TRBD2. The CDR3 is made up of 15 amino acids. V shed 9 bases, J shed 5 bases, and the junction held 14 bases outside the gene matches. The germline V gene has CDR1 LNHDA and CDR2 SQIVND (reference sequence). The CDR3 protein is CASSRLARVGETQYF. CDR3 nucleotides: TGTGCCAGCTCTAGACTAGCGCGGGTCGGGGAGACCCAGTACTTC.

The genes are TRBV10-3 and TRBJ1-2; D remains unclear. Looked up from germline, CDR1 is ENHRY and CDR2 is SYGVKD. With 4 bases removed from V and 6 bases from J, the gap between germline ends came to 9 bases. CDR3 length: 12 amino acids. CDR3 sequence (DNA): TGTGCCATCAGTGCTTCCAATAATGGCTACACCTTC. As protein: CAISASNNGYTF.

This clone was seen once. This chain links TRBV5-4 with TRBJ2-1; possible D gene TRBD1, 5 bases. CDR3 length equals 18 residues. In germline, CDR1 is SGHNT, CDR2 YYREEE (reference sequence). Trimming removed 0 bases from V and 4 bases from J, with 20 bases in between. The CDR3 is CASSLADRLLRSYNEQFF. The CDR3 nucleotides read TGTGCCAGCAGCTTGGCCGACAGACTCCTTAGATCTTACAATGAGCAGTTCTTC.

In its sample, this clone was seen a few times. The CDR3 nucleotides are TGCGCCAGCAGCCAAGATTCCCTCTCCTACGAGCAGTACTTC. Its protein is CASSQDSLSYEQYF. V usage is TRBV4-3 and J usage is TRBJ2-7; no clear D gene. V was shortened by 0 bases and J by 0 bases, with 6 bases between the two germline ends. This CDR3 is 14 amino acids long. Per germline, CDR1 LGHNA and CDR2 YSLEER.

The chain recombines TRBV5-4 with TRBJ2-1; 11 bases fit TRBD2. The germline gives CDR1 SGHNT, CDR2 YYREEE (reference sequence). The V gene end was trimmed by 4 bases and the J gene end by 7 bases; junction bases not matched to a gene: 7. This CDR3 has 15 residues. The CDR3 coding sequence is TGTGCCAGCAGCGGGGGACTAGCGGCGGGGAATGAGCAGTTCTTC. Its translation: CASSGGLAAGNEQFF.

The rearrangement uses TRBV7-3 and TRBJ1-1; D is unresolved. This CDR3 has 14 amino acids. In germline, CDR1 is SGHTA, CDR2 FQGTGA. Trimming took 2 bases from V and 1 from J, leaving 8 bases between them. This chain's CDR3 is CASSLYPGNTEAFF. The CDR3 DNA is TGTGCCAGCAGCTTATATCCAGGGAACACTGAAGCTTTCTTT. The variable domain in full, completed from reference TRBV7-3 and TRBJ1-1, reads GAGVSQTPSNKVTEKGKYVELRCDPISGHTALYWYRQSLGQGPEFLIYFQGTGAADDSGLPNDRFFAVRPEGSVSTLKIQRTERGDSAVYLCASSLYPGNTEAFFGQGTRLTVV.

This sequence joins TRBV6-5 and TRBJ1-3, with D possibly being TRBD1 (6 bases). The CDR3 has 15 amino acids. Germline V gene lookup returns CDR1 MNHEY and CDR2 SVGAGI. Trimming removed 2 bases at V and 4 bases at J, with 12 bases between. The CDR3 region has the DNA TGTGCCAGCAGTTACCGACAGGCTTCCGGAAACACCATATATTTT. Protein: CASSYRQASGNTIYF.

This clone was found once. The chain links TRBV9 to TRBJ1-2; D gene unclear. Trimming left V 0 bases short and J 4 bases short, with 10 bases between. In germline, CDR1 is SGDLS, CDR2 YYNGEE. There are 14 residues in the CDR3. The CDR3 coding sequence is TGTGCCAGCAGCGTAGAGAACAGCCTCTATGGCTACACCTTC. This sequence encodes CASSVENSLYGYTF. The complete variable domain, with remaining parts taken from reference TRBV9 and TRBJ1-2, reads DSGVTQTPKHLITATGQRVTLRCSPRSGDLSVYWYQQSLDQGLQFLIQYYNGEERAKGNILERFSAQQFPDLHSELNLSSLELGDSALYFCASSVENSLYGYTFGSGTRLTVV.

This clone was picked up a small number of times. The sample contains more than one DNA sequence encoding this CDR3. The chain is built from TRBV18 and TRBJ1-1; no definite D call. This CDR3 is built from 14 residues. V was clipped by 3 bases and J by 1 base, with 9 bases between them. Germline loops: CDR1 KGHSH, CDR2 LQKENI. DNA of the CDR3: TGTGCCAGCTCACCCGCGACACGGAACACTGAAGCTTTCTTT. Its translation: CASSPATRNTEAFF. Filled out from reference TRBV18 and TRBJ1-1, the complete variable domain reads NAGVMQNPRHLVRRRGQEARLRCSPMKGHSHVYWYRQLPEEGLKFMVYLQKENIIDESGMPKERFSAEFPKEGPSILRIQQVVRGDSAAYFCASSPATRNTEAFFGQGTRLTVV.

This sequence joins TRBV3-1 (or the pseudogene TRBV3-2) and TRBJ2-1; 9 bases align to TRBD2. Germline lookup yields CDR1 LGHDT and CDR2 YNNKEL (reference sequence). V lost 3 bases, J lost 2 bases, and 5 bases stayed unmatched. The CDR3 sequence is 16 residues long. The DNA of the CDR3 is TGTGCCAGCAGCCAGCACCTAGCGGGAACCTACAATGAGCAGTTCTTC. It translates to CASSQHLAGTYNEQFF.

This clone has a handful of counts. The chain links TRBV18 to TRBJ1-2, with a weak D call TRBD1 (5 bases). Germline V gene sequence: CDR1 KGHSH, CDR2 LQKENI. The CDR3 spans 12 residues. The V gene lost 2 bases and the J gene lost 11 bases, with 12 bases spanning the gap. The CDR3, as DNA: TGTGCCAGCTCACCAAATCAGGGAGGTTACACCTTC. It is translated as CASSPNQGGYTF.

V is TRBV2 and J is TRBJ2-2; 10 bases match TRBD1. The ends lost 4 bases at V and 6 bases at J; junction bases unmatched: 2. Germline V lookup: CDR1 SNHLY, CDR2 FYNNEI. This CDR3 has 14 amino acids. The CDR3, as DNA: TGTGCCAGCAGTGCGACAGGGGGCTCCGGGGAGCTGTTTTTT. It yields the protein CASSATGGSGELFF.

This clone was observed a handful of times. The V call is TRBV29-1, the J call TRBJ1-2; D is ambiguous. The CDR3 loop spans 11 amino acids. Per germline, CDR1 SQVTM and CDR2 ANQGSEA. V lost 7 bases, J lost 6 bases, and 12 bases lay in between. The CDR3: CSGQSLDGYTF. CDR3 coding DNA: TGCAGCGGCCAGAGCTTGGATGGCTACACCTTC.

The V call is TRBV1, the J call TRBJ1-5; the DNA was not used to check the table's D call, TRBD1. TRBV1 represents a pseudogene. CDR3 length equals 18 residues. The CDR3 sequence: CTSSHPIEDTCSNQPQHF. The CDR3 DNA sequence: TGCACCAGCAGCCACCCCATCGAGGACACCTGTAGCAATCAGCCCCAGCATTTT.

The chain links TRBV23-1 to TRBJ1-6; the match to TRBD1 covers 8 bases. TRBV23-1 is marked as an open reading frame, function uncertain. J was trimmed by 7 bases and V by 2 bases; bases with no gene match: 10. The CDR3 is 17 amino acids. The CDR3: CASSQIDRDRKNSPLHF. The CDR3 coding sequence is TGCGCCAGCAGTCAAATAGACCGGGACAGGAAGAATTCACCCCTCCACTTT.

The CDR3 sequence is CASHPERDRGGYGYTF. CDR3 DNA sequence: TGTGCCAGCCACCCCGAGCGTGACAGAGGTGGCTATGGCTACACCTTC. The chain joins TRBV6-6 to TRBJ1-2; tentatively, D is TRBD1 (5 bases). V lost 8 bases and J lost 4, with 23 bases in between. Germline assignment: CDR1 MNHNY and CDR2 SVGAGI (reference sequence). This CDR3 contains 16 residues.

This chain uses TRBV11-3 with TRBJ2-1; 8 positions match TRBD2. This CDR3 is 15 amino acids long. Trimming at V came to 8 bases and at J to 7 bases, leaving 13 bases not matched to a gene. Germline lookup yields CDR1 SGHNT and CDR2 YENEEA. CDR3 sequence: CASGTSGQTGNEQFF. Written as DNA, the CDR3 is TGTGCCAGCGGAACTAGCGGCCAAACGGGGAATGAGCAGTTCTTC.

This clone was counted once. V is TRBV6-5 and J is TRBJ1-2, with D unresolved. This CDR3 has 16 residues. V lost 1 base, J lost 5 bases, and 17 bases lay in between. Germline V lookup: CDR1 MNHEY, CDR2 SVGAGI. Here the CDR3 reads CASSYYPPDGTYGYTF. CDR3 bases: TGTGCCAGCAGTTACTACCCCCCGGACGGAACATATGGCTACACCTTC.

The V gene is TRBV28, the J gene TRBJ2-1; 8 bases match TRBD1. V gave up 9 bases and J gave up 1 base; unmatched junction bases: 11. Germline CDR1 MDHEN, CDR2 SYDVKM. The CDR3 spans 16 residues. DNA for the CDR3: TGTGCCAGTCGGACAGGGCCCGTAGGGTCCTACAATGAGCAGTTCTTC. This sequence encodes CASRTGPVGSYNEQFF.

V gene TRBV12-1 combines with J gene TRBJ2-7; the table's D call, TRBD1, was not checked against the DNA. TRBV12-1 is a listed pseudogene. The CDR3 runs to 16 residues. CDR3 in DNA: TGTGCCAGCAGCTCTACGACCGACAGGGTCACCTACGAGCAGTACTTC. This encodes CASSSTTDRVTYEQYF.

The chain recombines TRBV5-4 with TRBJ2-3; 12 bases agree with TRBD2. Germline assignment: CDR1 SGHNT and CDR2 YYREEE (reference sequence). The V gene end was trimmed by 0 bases and the J gene end by 1 base; junction bases not matched to a gene: 9. The CDR3 totals 19 residues. This CDR3 is CASSLASLAGGPRTDTQYF. CDR3 bases: TGTGCCAGCAGCTTGGCCTCTCTAGCGGGGGGGCCACGCACAGATACGCAGTATTTT.